This T cell receptor beta chain was captured by sequencing in a study of blood T cell repertoires in COVID-19 (dated by TCRdb to the early 2020s). Looking at the study overall: Samples from collaborators originated in the United States, Italy and Spain and spanned both the acute and convalescent phases of COVID-19. Where available, HLA class I and class II types were taken from metadata supplied by the sample provider and were not determined by assay-based typing. A de-identified subject ID, COVID-19 status, age in years and sex were almost always included in the sample metadata. The dataset comprised deeply sampled blood TCRbeta repertoires from subjects exposed to, actively infected with, or recovered from COVID-19. The material from the prospective study consisted of cDNA or gDNA derived from T cells, B-cell-depleted T cells, or PBMCs. Samples came from the ongoing ImmuneRACE study (first 160 participants) plus 1,254 subjects from 6 global collaborators. The repertoires were made available in a free public database intended to serve as a resource for research on the immune response to SARS-CoV-2. Here is what the overall study found, with its caveats: Clinical and demographic metadata were provided uncurated, with the amount varying by source and participant.

TCRbeta CDR3 regions were amplified from genomic DNA using the immunoSEQ Assay, a bias-controlled multiplex PCR. The original methods were these. Nucleated cell counts per sample were estimated from amplification of reference gene primers within the assay. To quantify the absolute abundance of each unique TCRbeta CDR3 rearrangement, sequence reads were collapsed and filtered. For each sample, productive Simpson clonality was calculated by taking the square root of Simpson's diversity index across productive rearrangements. Entries here come from immuneACCESS through TCRdb and include only in-frame sequences with V and J called. Some clones fail to appear in such tables; in the studies checked, an unresolved V gene covers under half of the shortfall, and the cause of the remainder is unknown. The V and J calls and clone size are taken from that table; D and trimming were inferred from the DNA. The sample table holds about 270,000 clones, of which around 83% were seen once. The ten largest clones capture around 6% of the sample.

Collaborating institutions collected whole blood in K2EDTA tubes following their own protocols. For TCRbeta analysis, collaborator samples were shipped as frozen whole blood, as isolated PBMCs, or as DNA extracted from either sample type. Deletion took 4 bases off V and 1 base off J, with a span of 11 bases between the germline ends. The germline V gene sets CDR1 to SGHRS and CDR2 to YFSETQ. The CDR3 holds 14 amino acids from the cysteine to the phenylalanine. CDR3 DNA only is kept here, 42 bases in frame from base 1. Concerning this clone: Its specific antigen is unknown. Base qualities are not recorded, but no much larger clone differs from it by a single base.

The sequenced material came from peripheral blood. The TCR sequence derives from an elderly man with acute or convalescent COVID-19. The sequence joins TRBV5-1 to TRBJ1-1; a tentative D call is TRBD1 (6 bases match). The DNA sequence follows: TGCGCCAGCAGCGTCCCGACAGGGAACACTGAAGCTTTCTTT. This codes for CASSVPTGNTEAFF.